This T cell receptor (beta chain) was identified during a study of read filtering for tumor transcriptome and immune sequencing. Turning to the study itself: Whole-transcriptome libraries were prepared after DNase treatment.

The library was built from around 400 ng RNA with molecular barcoded adaptors for alpha/delta and beta/gamma chains. Each CDR3 protein is one row after TCRdb ran MiXCR on the reads. The sample shows tens of thousands of distinct CDR3 sequences, about 19% of them seen only once. This clonotype turned up a few times. The V end lost 5 bases, the J end lost 6 bases, and 20 bases lay between the germline ends. There are 15 residues in the CDR3. Per germline, CDR1 MNHEY and CDR2 SMNVEV (reference sequence). Sequencing was carried out using a population of CD138-negative cells sorted from bone marrow. The gene calls are TRBV27 and TRBJ2-7, with D possibly TRBD2 on 6 matching bases. The source is a donor at least 40 years old with multiple myeloma. The CDR3 is CASSPAGAGSLEQYF. Here the CDR3 DNA reads TGTGCCAGCAGTCCCGCTGGGGCGGGGTCCCTCGAGCAGTACTTC.